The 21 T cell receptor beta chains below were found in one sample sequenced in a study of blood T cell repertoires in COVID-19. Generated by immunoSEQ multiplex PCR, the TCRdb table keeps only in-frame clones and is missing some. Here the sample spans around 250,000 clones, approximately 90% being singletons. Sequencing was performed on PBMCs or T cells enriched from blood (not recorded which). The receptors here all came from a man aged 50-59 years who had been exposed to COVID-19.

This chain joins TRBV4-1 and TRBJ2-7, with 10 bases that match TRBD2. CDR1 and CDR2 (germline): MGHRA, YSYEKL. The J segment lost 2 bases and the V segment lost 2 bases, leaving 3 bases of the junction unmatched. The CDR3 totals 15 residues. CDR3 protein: CASSQPLAGAYEQYF. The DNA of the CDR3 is TGCGCCAGCAGCCAACCCCTAGCGGGGGCCTACGAGCAGTACTTC.

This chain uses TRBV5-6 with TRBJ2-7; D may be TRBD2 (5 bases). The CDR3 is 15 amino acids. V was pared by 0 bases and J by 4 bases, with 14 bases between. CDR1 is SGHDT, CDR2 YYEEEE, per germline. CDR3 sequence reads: CASSLGEGWGYEQYF. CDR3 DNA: TGTGCCAGCAGCTTGGGAGAGGGCTGGGGATACGAGCAGTACTTC.

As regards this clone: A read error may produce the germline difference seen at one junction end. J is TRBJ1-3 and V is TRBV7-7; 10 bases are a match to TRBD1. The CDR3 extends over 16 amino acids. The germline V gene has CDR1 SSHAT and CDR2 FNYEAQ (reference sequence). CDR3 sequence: CASSAGQGGSGNTIYF. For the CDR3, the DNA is TGTGCTAGCAGCGCCGGACAGGGGGGCTCTGGAAACACCATATATTTT.

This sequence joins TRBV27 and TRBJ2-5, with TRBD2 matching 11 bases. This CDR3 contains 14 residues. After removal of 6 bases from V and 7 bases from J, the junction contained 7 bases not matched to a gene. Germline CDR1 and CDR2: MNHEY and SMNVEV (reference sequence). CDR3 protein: CASSLLAGEGTQYF. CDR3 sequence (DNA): TGTGCCAGCAGCCTACTAGCGGGAGAGGGGACCCAGTACTTC.

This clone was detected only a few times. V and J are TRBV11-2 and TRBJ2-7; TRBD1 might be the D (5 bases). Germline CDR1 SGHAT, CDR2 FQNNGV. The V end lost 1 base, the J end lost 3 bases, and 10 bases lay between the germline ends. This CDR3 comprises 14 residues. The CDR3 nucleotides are TGTGCCAGCAGCTTAGGACAGACACACTACGAGCAGTACTTC. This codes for CASSLGQTHYEQYF. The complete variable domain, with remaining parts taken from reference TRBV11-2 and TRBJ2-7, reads EAGVAQSPRYKIIEKRQSVAFWCNPISGHATLYWYQQILGQGPKLLIQFQNNGVVDDSQLPKDRFSAERLKGVDSTLKIQPAKLEDSAVYLCASSLGQTHYEQYFGPGTRLTVT.

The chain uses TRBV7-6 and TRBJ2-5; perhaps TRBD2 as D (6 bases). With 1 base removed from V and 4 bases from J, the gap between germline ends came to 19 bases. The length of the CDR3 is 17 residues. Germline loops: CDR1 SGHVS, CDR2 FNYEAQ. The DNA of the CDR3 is TGTGCCAGCAGCTTAGGTGTCCCCCGGCGGGGAGGAGAGACCCAGTACTTC. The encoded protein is CASSLGVPRRGGETQYF.

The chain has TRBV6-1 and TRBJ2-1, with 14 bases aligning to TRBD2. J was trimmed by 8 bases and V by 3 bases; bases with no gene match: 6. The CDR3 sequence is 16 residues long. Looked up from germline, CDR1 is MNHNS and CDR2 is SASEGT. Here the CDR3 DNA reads TGTGCCAGCAGTGATAGGGGACTAGCGGGAGAAGATGAGCAGTTCTTC. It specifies CASSDRGLAGEDEQFF.

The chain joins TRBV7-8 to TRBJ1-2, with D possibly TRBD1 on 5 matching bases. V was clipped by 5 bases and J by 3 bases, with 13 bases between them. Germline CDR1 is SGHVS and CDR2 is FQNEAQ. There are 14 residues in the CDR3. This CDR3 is CASSLTRADYGYTF. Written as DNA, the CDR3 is TGTGCCAGCAGCCTCACCAGGGCAGACTATGGCTACACCTTC.

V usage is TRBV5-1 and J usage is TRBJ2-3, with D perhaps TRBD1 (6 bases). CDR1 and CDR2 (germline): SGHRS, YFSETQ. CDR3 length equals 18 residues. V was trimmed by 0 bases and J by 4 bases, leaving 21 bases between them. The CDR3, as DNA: TGCGCCAGCAGCTTGGCCACCCAGGGGATGTATCGGCCAGATACGCAGTATTTT. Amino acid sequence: CASSLATQGMYRPDTQYF.

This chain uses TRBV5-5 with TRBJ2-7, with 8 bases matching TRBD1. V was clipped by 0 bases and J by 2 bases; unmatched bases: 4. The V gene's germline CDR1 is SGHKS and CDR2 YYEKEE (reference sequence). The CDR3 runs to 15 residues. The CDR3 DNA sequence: TGTGCCAGCAGCTTGGCGCCGGGACAGGCCTACGAGCAGTACTTC. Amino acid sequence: CASSLAPGQAYEQYF.

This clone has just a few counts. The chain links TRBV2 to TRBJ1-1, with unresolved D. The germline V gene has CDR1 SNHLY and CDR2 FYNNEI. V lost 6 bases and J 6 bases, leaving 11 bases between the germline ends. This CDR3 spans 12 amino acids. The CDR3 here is CASRRGTAEAFF. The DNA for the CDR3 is TGTGCCAGCAGGCGGGGAACTGCTGAAGCTTTCTTT.

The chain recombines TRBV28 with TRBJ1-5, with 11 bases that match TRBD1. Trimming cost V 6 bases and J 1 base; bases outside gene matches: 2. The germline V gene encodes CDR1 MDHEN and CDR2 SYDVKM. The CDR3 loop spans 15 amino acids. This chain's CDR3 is CASRGQGASNQPQHF. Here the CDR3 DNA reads TGTGCCAGCAGAGGACAGGGGGCGAGCAATCAGCCCCAGCATTTT.

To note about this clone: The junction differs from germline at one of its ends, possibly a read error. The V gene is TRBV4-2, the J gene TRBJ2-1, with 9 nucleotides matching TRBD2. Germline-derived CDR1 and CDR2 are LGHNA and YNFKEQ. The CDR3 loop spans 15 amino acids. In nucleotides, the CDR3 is TGTGCCAGCAGCCCTGTAGAGCGGGAGGAGAATGGGCAGTTCTTC. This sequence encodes CASSPVEREENGQFF.

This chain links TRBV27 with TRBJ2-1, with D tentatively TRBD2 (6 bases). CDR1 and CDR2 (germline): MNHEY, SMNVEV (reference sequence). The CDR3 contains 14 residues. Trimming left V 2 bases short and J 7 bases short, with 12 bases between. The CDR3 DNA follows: TGTGCCAGCAGTTTAAGGACACGGGGGAATGAGCAGTTCTTC. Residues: CASSLRTRGNEQFF.

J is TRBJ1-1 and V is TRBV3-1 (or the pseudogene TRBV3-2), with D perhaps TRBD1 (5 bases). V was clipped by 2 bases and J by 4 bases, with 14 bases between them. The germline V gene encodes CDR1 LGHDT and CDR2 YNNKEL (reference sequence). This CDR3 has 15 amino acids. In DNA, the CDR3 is TGTGCCAGCAGCCAACCAGGGTACTTGGGCACTGAAGCTTTCTTT. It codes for CASSQPGYLGTEAFF.

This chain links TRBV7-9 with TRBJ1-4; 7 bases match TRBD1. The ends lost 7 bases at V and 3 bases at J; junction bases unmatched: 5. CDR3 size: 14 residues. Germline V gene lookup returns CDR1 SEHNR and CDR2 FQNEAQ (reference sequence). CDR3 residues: CASNTGQSNEKLFF. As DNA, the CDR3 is TGTGCCAGCAATACGGGACAGTCTAATGAAAAACTGTTTTTT.

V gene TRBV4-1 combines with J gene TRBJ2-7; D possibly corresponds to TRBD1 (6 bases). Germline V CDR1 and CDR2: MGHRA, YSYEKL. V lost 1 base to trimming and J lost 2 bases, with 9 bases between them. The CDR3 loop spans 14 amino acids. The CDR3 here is CASSQGTAPYEQYF. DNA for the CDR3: TGCGCCAGCAGCCAAGGGACAGCCCCCTACGAGCAGTACTTC.

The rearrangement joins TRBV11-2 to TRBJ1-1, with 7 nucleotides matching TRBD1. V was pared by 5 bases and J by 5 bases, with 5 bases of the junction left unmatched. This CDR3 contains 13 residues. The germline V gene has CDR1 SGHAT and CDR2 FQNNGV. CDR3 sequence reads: CASSPKQGTEAFF. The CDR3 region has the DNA TGTGCCAGCAGCCCGAAACAGGGGACTGAAGCTTTCTTT.

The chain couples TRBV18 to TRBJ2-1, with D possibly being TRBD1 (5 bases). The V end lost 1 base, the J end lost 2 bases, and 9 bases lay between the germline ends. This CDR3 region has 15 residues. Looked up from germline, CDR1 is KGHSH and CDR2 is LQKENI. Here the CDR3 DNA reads TGTGCCAGCTCACCACTCGACAGTCCCTACAATGAGCAGTTCTTC. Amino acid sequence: CASSPLDSPYNEQFF. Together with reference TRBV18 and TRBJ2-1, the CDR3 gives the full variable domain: NAGVMQNPRHLVRRRGQEARLRCSPMKGHSHVYWYRQLPEEGLKFMVYLQKENIIDESGMPKERFSAEFPKEGPSILRIQQVVRGDSAAYFCASSPLDSPYNEQFFGPGTRLTVL.

CDR3 coding DNA: TGTGCCACCAGTGAGTATAACACCGGGGAGCTGTTTTTT. It is translated as CATSEYNTGELFF. This sequence joins TRBV24-1 and TRBJ2-2; D call uncertain. Germline values: CDR1 KGHDR, CDR2 SFDVKD. The V end was cut by 4 bases, the J end by 2 bases, with 4 bases between. CDR3 length: 13 residues.

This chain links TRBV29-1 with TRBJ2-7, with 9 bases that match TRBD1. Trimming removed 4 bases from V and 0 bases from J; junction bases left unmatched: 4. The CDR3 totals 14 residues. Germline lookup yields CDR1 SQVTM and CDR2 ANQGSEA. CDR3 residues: CSVGGTGPSYEQYF. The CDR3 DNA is TGCAGCGTTGGAGGGACAGGGCCCTCCTACGAGCAGTACTTC.